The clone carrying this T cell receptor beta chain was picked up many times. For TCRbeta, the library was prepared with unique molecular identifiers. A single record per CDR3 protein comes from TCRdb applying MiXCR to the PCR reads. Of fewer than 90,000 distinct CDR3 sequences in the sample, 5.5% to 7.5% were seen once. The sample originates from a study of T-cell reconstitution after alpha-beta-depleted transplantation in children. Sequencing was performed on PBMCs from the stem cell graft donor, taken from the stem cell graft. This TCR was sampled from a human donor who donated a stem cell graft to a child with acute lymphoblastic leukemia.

CDR3 nucleotide sequence: TGTGCCAGCAGCTTGTGGTGGACTAGCGGCTCCTACGAGCAGTACTTC. This gives the protein CASSLWWTSGSYEQYF. V gene TRBV7-8 combines with J gene TRBJ2-7; 10 bases agree with TRBD2. V shed 3 bases, J shed 0 bases, and the junction held 5 bases outside the gene matches. The CDR3 length is 16 residues. The germline V gene has CDR1 SGHVS and CDR2 FQNEAQ.